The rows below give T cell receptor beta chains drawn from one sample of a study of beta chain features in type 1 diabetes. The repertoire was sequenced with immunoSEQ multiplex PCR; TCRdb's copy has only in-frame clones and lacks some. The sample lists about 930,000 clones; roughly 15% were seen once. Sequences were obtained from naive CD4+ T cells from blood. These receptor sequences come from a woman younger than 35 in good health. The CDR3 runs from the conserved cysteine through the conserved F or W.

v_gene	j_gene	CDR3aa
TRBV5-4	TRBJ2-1	CASSLYVDNEQFF
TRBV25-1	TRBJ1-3	CASSEFRASRRDTIYF
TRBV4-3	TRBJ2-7	CASSQWESGRPYEQYF
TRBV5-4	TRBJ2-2	CASSSGTPGTGELFF
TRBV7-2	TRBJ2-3	CASSFFSSGRTDTQYF
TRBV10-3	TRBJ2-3	CAISESGLSYTDTQYF
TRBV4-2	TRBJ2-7	CASSQLGQGSSYEQYF
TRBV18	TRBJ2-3	CASSLGSTDTQYF
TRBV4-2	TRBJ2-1	CASSQDTGGPYNEQFF
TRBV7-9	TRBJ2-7	CASSQWGGTYEQYF
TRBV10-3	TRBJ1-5	CAISQDQVNQPQHF
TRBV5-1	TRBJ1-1	CASSLWGGPARDTEAFF
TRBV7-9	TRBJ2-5	CASSSQGRETQYF
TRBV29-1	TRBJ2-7	CSVQTSGEVQYF
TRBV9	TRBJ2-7	CASSYGLATYEQYF
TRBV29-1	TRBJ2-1	CSVGPSANEQFF
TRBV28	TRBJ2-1	CASSFGGRIPHNEQFF
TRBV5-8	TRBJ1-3	CASSLSPALNTIYF
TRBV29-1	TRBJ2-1	CSVIAALYNEQFF
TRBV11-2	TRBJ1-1	CASSLGGWGATEAFF
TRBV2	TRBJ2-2	CASTGDTGELFF
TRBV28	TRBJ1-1	CASSRAGGKTEAFF
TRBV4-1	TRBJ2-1	CASSQLTSGSSYNEQFF
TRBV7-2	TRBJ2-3	CASSLVYASGSSTDTQYF